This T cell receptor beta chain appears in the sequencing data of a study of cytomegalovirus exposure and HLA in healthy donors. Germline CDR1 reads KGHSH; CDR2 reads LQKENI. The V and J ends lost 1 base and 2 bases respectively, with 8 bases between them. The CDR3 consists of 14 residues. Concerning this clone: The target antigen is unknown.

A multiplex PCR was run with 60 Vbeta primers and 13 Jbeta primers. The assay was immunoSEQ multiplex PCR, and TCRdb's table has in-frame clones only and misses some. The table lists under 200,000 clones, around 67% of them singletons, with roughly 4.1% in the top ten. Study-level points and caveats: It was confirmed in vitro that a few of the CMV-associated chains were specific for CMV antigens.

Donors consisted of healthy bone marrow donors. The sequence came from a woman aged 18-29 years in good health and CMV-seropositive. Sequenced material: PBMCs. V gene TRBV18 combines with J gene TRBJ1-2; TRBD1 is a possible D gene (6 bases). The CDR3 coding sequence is TGTGCCAGCTCACCACGGGACATGAACTATGGCTACACCTTC. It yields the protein CASSPRDMNYGYTF.